This TCR beta chain was documented in a study of OX40 agonist ivuxolimab in advanced cancers. About the research overall: Six ivuxolimab dose levels, 0.01 to 10 mg/kg, were given intravenously every 2 weeks. Prior anti-PD-1, anti-PD-L1 or anti-CTLA-4 therapy was allowed; around 40% had some. Partial responses, seen in three patients, involved one hepatocellular carcinoma and two cutaneous melanomas. Study-wide points: Partly responding patients at 0.1-3.0 mg/kg showed some of the smallest clonal expansion.

The table came from immunoSEQ multiplex PCR; TCRdb's copy has only in-frame clones and leaves some out. This sample has 31,000 or so clones, with around 85% found just once. As for this clone: Its antigen is currently unknown.

V was clipped by 0 bases and J by 3 bases, with 7 bases between them. CDR1 is MNHNY, CDR2 SVGAGI, per germline (reference sequence). The CDR3 runs to 14 residues. Sequenced material: CD4+ or CD8+ T cells sorted from blood, taken in a trial of the OX40 agonist ivuxolimab. The rearrangement joins TRBV6-6 to TRBJ2-3; the D is unclear. This TCR derives from an adult with an advanced solid tumor such as melanoma, head and neck, liver or kidney cancer. Here the CDR3 reads CASSYSGRTDTQYF. The CDR3 region has the DNA TGTGCCAGCAGTTACTCGGGCAGGACAGATACGCAGTATTTT.